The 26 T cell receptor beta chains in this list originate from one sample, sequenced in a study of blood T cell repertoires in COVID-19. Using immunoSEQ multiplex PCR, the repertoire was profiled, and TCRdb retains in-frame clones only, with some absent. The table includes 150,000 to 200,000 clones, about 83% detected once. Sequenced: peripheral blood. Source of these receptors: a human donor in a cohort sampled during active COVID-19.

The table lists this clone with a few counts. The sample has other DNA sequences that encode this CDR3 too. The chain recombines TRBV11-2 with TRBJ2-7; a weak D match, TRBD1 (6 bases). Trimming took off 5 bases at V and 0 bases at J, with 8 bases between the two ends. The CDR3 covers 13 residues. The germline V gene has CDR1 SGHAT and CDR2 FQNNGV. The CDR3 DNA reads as TGTGCCAGCAGCCCGGACAGCTCCTACGAGCAGTACTTC. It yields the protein CASSPDSSYEQYF.

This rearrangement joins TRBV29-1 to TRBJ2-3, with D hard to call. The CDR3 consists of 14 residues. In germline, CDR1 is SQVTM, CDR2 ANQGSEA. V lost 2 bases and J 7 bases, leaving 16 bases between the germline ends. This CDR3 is CSVEKASRRYTQYF. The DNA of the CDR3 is TGCAGCGTTGAAAAGGCGAGCAGGCGCTATACGCAGTATTTT.

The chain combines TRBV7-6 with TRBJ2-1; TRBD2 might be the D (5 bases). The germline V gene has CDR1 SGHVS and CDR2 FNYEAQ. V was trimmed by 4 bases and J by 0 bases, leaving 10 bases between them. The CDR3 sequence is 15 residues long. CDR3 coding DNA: TGTGCCAGCAGCTACGGGGTTAGCTCCTACAATGAGCAGTTCTTC. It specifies CASSYGVSSYNEQFF.

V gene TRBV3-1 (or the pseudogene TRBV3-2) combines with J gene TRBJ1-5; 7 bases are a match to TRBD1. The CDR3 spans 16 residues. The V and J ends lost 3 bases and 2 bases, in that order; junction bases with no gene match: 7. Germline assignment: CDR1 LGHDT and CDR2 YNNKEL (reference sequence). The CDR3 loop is CASSQSTGFGNQPQHF. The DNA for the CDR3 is TGTGCCAGCAGCCAGTCGACAGGGTTCGGCAATCAGCCCCAGCATTTT.

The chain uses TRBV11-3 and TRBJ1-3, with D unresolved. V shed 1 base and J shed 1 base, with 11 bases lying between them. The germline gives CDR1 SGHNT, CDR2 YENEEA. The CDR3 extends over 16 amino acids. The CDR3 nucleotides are TGTGCCAGCAGCTTAGGAAACGGAGGGTCTGGAAACACCATATATTTT. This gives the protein CASSLGNGGSGNTIYF.

The DNA for the CDR3 is TGTGCCAGCTCACCAAGTTGGACTAGCGACTACGAGCAGTACTTC. Residues: CASSPSWTSDYEQYF. The chain couples TRBV18 to TRBJ2-7, with 9 bases matching TRBD2. J lost 3 bases, V lost 2 bases, and 5 bases had no gene match. Germline V gene data show CDR1 as KGHSH and CDR2 as LQKENI. The CDR3 runs 15 residues.

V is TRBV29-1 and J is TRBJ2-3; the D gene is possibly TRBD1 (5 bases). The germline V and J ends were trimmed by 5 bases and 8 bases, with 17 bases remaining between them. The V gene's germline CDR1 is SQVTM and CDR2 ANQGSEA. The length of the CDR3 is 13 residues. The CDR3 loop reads CSVTDINGSTQYF. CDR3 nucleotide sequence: TGCAGCGTTACGGACATCAACGGCAGTACGCAGTATTTT.

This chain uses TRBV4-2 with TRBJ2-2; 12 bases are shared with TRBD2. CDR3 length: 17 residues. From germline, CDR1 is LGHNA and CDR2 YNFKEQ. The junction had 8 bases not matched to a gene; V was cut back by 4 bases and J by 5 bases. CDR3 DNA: TGTGCCAGCAGCCCAGCCCTAGCGGGAGGGCCGACCGGGGAGCTGTTTTTT. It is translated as CASSPALAGGPTGELFF.

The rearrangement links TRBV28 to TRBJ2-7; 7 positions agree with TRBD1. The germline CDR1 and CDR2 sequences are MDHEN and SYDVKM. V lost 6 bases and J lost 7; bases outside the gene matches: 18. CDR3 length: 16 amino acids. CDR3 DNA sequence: TGTGCCAGCAGCTTAGCCCGGGGACAGATTTTGGGGGAGCAGTACTTC. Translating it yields CASSLARGQILGEQYF. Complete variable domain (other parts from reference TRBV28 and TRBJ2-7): DVKVTQSSRYLVKRTGEKVFLECVQDMDHENMFWYRQDPGLGLRLIYFSYDVKMKEKGDIPEGYSVSREKKERFSLILESASTNQTSMYLCASSLARGQILGEQYFGPGTRLTVT.

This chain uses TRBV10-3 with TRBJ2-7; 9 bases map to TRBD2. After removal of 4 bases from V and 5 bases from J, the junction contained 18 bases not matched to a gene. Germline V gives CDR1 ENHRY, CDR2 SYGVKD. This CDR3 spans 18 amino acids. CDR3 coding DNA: TGTGCCATCAGTGCGAGGCAGCGGGAGGCCTCACTTGGCGACGAGCAGTACTTC. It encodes CAISARQREASLGDEQYF.

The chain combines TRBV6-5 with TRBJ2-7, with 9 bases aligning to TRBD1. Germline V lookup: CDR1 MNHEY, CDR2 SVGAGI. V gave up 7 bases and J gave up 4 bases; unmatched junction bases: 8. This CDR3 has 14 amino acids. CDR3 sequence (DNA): TGTGCCAGCACCAGACCGGGACAGGGATACGAGCAGTACTTC. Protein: CASTRPGQGYEQYF.

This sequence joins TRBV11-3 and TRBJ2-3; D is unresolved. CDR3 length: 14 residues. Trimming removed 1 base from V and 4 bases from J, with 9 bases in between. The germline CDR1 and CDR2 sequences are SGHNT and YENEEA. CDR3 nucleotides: TGTGCCAGCAGCTTAGTTCCCGCGGCAGATACGCAGTATTTT. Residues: CASSLVPAADTQYF. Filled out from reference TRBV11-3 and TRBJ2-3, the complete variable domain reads EAGVVQSPRYKIIEKKQPVAFWCNPISGHNTLYWYLQNLGQGPELLIRYENEEAVDDSQLPKDRFSAERLKGVDSTLKIQPAELGDSAVYLCASSLVPAADTQYFGPGTRLTVL.

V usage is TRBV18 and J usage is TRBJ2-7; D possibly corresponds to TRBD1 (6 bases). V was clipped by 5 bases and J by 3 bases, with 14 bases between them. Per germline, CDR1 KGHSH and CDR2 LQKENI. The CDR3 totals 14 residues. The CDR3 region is CASSLGAQGYEQYF. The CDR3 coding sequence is TGTGCCAGCTCATTAGGGGCACAGGGCTACGAGCAGTACTTC.

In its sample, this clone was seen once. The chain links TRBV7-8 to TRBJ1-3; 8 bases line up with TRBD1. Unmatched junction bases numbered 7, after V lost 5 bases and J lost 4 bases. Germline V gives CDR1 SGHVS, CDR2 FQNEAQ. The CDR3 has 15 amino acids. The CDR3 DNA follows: TGTGCCAGCAGCCAGGACAGGGTGGAGGGAAACACCATATATTTT. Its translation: CASSQDRVEGNTIYF.

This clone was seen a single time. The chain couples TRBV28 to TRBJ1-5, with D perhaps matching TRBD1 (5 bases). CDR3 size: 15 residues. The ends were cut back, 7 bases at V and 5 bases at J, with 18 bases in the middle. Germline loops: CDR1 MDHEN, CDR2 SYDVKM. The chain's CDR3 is CASTVRGGGDQPQHF. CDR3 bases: TGTGCCAGCACCGTCAGAGGCGGGGGGGATCAGCCCCAGCATTTT. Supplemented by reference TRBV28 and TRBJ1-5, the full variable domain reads DVKVTQSSRYLVKRTGEKVFLECVQDMDHENMFWYRQDPGLGLRLIYFSYDVKMKEKGDIPEGYSVSREKKERFSLILESASTNQTSMYLCASTVRGGGDQPQHFGDGTRLSIL.

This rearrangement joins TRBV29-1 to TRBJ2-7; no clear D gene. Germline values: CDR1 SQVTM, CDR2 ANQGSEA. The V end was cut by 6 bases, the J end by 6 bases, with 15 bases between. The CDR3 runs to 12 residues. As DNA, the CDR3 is TGCAGCGTCCTGACCACGACTGGCGAGCAGTACTTC. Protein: CSVLTTTGEQYF.

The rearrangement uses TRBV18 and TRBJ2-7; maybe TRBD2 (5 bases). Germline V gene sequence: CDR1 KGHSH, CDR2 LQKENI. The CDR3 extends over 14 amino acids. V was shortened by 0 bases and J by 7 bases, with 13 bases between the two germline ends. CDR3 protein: CASSPPGRGIEQYF. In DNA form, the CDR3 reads TGTGCCAGCTCACCACCGGGCAGAGGGATTGAGCAGTACTTC.

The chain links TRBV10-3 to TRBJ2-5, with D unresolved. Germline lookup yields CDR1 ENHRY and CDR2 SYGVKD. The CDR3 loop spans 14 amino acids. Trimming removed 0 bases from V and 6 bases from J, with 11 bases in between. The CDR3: CAISESGLSQTQYF. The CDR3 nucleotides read TGTGCCATCAGTGAGTCGGGCCTCTCACAGACCCAGTACTTC.

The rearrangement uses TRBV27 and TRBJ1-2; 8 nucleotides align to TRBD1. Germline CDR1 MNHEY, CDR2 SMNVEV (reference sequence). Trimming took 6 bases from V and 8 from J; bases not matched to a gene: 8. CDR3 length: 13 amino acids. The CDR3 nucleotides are TGTGCCAGCAGCCAGGACAGGGTGGGGGGCTACACCTTC. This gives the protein CASSQDRVGGYTF.

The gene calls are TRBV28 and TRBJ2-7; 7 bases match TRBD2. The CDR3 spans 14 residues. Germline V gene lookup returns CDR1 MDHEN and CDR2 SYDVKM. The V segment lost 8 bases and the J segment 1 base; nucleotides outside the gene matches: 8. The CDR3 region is CASASGTMSYEQYF. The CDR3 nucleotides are TGTGCCAGCGCGTCCGGGACTATGTCCTACGAGCAGTACTTC.

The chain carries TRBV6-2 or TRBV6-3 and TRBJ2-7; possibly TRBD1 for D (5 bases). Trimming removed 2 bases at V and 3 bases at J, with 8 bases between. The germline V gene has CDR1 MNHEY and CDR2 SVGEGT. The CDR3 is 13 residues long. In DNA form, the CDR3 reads TGTGCCAGCAGTTACAAAGGGGACTACGAGCAGTACTTC. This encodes CASSYKGDYEQYF.

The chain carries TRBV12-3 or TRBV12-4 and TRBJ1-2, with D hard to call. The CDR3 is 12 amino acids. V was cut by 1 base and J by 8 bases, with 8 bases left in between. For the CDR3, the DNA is TGTGCCAGCAGTTTAGGGGGAGCCGGCTACACCTTC. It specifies CASSLGGAGYTF.

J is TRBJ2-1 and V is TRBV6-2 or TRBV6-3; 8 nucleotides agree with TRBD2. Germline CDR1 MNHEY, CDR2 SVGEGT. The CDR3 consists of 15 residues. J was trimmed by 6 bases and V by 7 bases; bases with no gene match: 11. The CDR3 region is CASNPSGSNFNEQFF. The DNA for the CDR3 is TGTGCCAGCAACCCGAGCGGGAGCAACTTCAATGAGCAGTTCTTC.

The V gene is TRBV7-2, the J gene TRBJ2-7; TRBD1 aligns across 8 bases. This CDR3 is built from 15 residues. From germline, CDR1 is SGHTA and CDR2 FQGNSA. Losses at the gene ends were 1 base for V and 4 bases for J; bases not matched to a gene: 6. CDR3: CASSLVGQGAYEQYF. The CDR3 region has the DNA TGTGCCAGCAGCTTAGTCGGTCAGGGGGCTTACGAGCAGTACTTC.

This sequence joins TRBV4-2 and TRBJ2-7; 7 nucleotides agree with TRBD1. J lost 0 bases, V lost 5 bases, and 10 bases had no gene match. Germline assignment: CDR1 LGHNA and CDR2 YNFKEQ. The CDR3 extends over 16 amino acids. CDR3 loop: CASSANEGASSYEQYF. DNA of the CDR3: TGTGCCAGCAGCGCCAATGAGGGGGCGAGCTCCTACGAGCAGTACTTC.

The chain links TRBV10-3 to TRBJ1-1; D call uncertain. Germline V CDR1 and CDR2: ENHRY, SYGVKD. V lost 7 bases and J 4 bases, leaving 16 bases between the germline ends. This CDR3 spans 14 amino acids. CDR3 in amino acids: CAIKAASVGTEAFF. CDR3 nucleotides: TGTGCCATCAAAGCGGCCTCCGTCGGCACTGAAGCTTTCTTT.